What follows are 11 T cell receptor beta chains derived from one specimen sequenced in a study of blood T cell repertoires in COVID-19. Sequencing used immunoSEQ multiplex PCR; TCRdb keeps in-frame clones, though not all of them. The repertoire has roughly 60,000 clones, roughly 86% of them found once; the top ten carry 6% to 8%. The sample comprised peripheral blood. The receptors shown here come from a human donor with active COVID-19. The donor label of this sample is uncertain.

The chain uses TRBV28 and TRBJ1-4, with 12 nucleotides matching TRBD1. Germline V gives CDR1 MDHEN, CDR2 SYDVKM. This CDR3 is 14 amino acids long. J lost 8 bases, V lost 5 bases, and 3 bases had no gene match. CDR3 sequence reads: CASSGTGGREKLFF. CDR3 coding DNA: TGTGCCAGCAGTGGGACAGGGGGCCGGGAAAAACTGTTTTTT.

CDR3 coding DNA: TGTGCCAGCTTAAAGGGACAGACCAATGAAAAACTGTTTTTT. Translated: CASLKGQTNEKLFF. The rearrangement uses TRBV2 and TRBJ1-4; 7 positions agree with TRBD1. The germline gives CDR1 SNHLY, CDR2 FYNNEI. CDR3 size: 14 residues. Unmatched junction bases numbered 8, after V lost 8 bases and J lost 5 bases.

The J gene is TRBJ1-5, the V gene TRBV15; perhaps TRBD1 as D (5 bases). The germline V gene has CDR1 LNHNV and CDR2 YYDKDF (reference sequence). The CDR3 sequence is 12 residues long. V was cut by 6 bases and J by 4 bases, with 7 bases left in between. CDR3 in DNA: TGTGCCACCAGTTACAGGAATCAGCCCCAGCATTTT. Protein: CATSYRNQPQHF.

V usage is TRBV3-1 (or the pseudogene TRBV3-2) and J usage is TRBJ2-7, with 7 bases that match TRBD1. The V gene's germline CDR1 is LGHDT and CDR2 YNNKEL (reference sequence). The ends lost 1 base at V and 6 bases at J; junction bases unmatched: 9. The CDR3 consists of 15 residues. The CDR3 region has the DNA TGTGCCAGCAGCCAAGTGTGGGCCAGGGGGACCGAGCAGTACTTC. Its protein product is CASSQVWARGTEQYF.

The chain links TRBV30 to TRBJ1-3; the D is unclear. Trimming took 4 bases from V and 0 from J, leaving 13 bases between them. CDR1 GTSNPN and CDR2 SVGIG come from the germline V gene (reference sequence). The CDR3 loop spans 15 amino acids. As DNA, the CDR3 is TGTGCCTGGACCAAGGGAGGTTTCTCTGGAAACACCATATATTTT. It encodes CAWTKGGFSGNTIYF.

The gene calls are TRBV3-1 (or the pseudogene TRBV3-2) and TRBJ1-2; D is uncertain. CDR3 size: 19 residues. Between the trimmed V and J ends, which lost 0 bases and 0 bases, there was a span of 20 bases. The germline V gene encodes CDR1 LGHDT and CDR2 YNNKEL (reference sequence). DNA for the CDR3: TGTGCCAGCAGCCAAGATCGGGGTAAGCAGAAAGCAGCTAACTATGGCTACACCTTC. This gives the protein CASSQDRGKQKAANYGYTF.

The V gene is TRBV6-5, the J gene TRBJ1-1; D remains unclear. Trimming pared 8 bases from V and 7 bases from J, leaving 11 bases between. Germline V gene data show CDR1 as MNHEY and CDR2 as SVGAGI. This CDR3 contains 11 residues. The CDR3 protein is CASRWAREAFF. The DNA of the CDR3 is TGTGCCAGCCGCTGGGCCCGTGAAGCTTTCTTT.

The sample holds one count of this clone. This sequence joins TRBV5-1 and TRBJ2-3, with 8 nucleotides matching TRBD1. The length of the CDR3 is 15 residues. The V gene's germline CDR1 is SGHRS and CDR2 YFSETQ. The J segment lost 3 bases and the V segment lost 3 bases, leaving 6 bases of the junction unmatched. CDR3 in DNA: TGCGCCAGCAGCTCGGGACAGGTTAGGACAGATACGCAGTATTTT. Translating it yields CASSSGQVRTDTQYF. Looking up the rest from reference TRBV5-1 and TRBJ2-3 gives the full variable domain: KAGVTQTPRYLIKTRGQQVTLSCSPISGHRSVSWYQQTPGQGLQFLFEYFSETQRNKGNFPGRFSGRQFSNSRSEMNVSTLELGDSALYLCASSSGQVRTDTQYFGPGTRLTVL.

This chain links TRBV28 with TRBJ1-2; TRBD1 matches at 7 bases. The CDR3 length is 13 residues. With V trimmed by 5 bases and J by 4 bases, 4 bases remained unmatched. CDR1 MDHEN and CDR2 SYDVKM come from the germline V gene. CDR3: CASSLGTVYGYTF. The CDR3 DNA reads TGTGCCAGCAGTCTCGGGACAGTCTATGGCTACACCTTC.

The sample holds one count of this clone. The chain employs TRBV6-6 and TRBJ2-5, with D maybe TRBD2 (6 bases). The V end lost 2 bases, the J end lost 0 bases, and 10 bases lay between the germline ends. This CDR3 contains 15 residues. Germline CDR1 is MNHNY and CDR2 is SVGAGI (reference sequence). CDR3 loop: CASSYGGADQETQYF. DNA for the CDR3: TGTGCCAGCAGTTACGGCGGGGCAGACCAAGAGACCCAGTACTTC.

The rearrangement joins TRBV6-5 to TRBJ2-1, with D possibly being TRBD2 (6 bases). V gave up 6 bases and J gave up 11 bases, with 14 bases separating them. The CDR3 is 12 amino acids. Germline V CDR1 and CDR2: MNHEY, SVGAGI. The CDR3 spells CASSNSGTQQFF. CDR3 nucleotide sequence: TGTGCCAGCAGCAACTCCGGGACTCAGCAGTTCTTC.